Following are 3 T cell receptor beta chains from one sample sequenced in a study of cytomegalovirus exposure and HLA in healthy donors. Use of 60 Vbeta and 13 Jbeta primers characterized the PCR. Profiling relied on immunoSEQ multiplex PCR, and the TCRdb table lists in-frame clones only, not all of them. This table has some 160,000 clones, around 84% appearing once. The sequencing sample was made of PBMCs. These receptors were collected from a male donor in good health and CMV-seropositive.

This sequence joins TRBV6-5 and TRBJ2-4, with TRBD2 matching 12 bases. Losses at the gene ends were 6 bases for V and 5 bases for J; bases not matched to a gene: 2. The germline gives CDR1 MNHEY, CDR2 SVGAGI. This CDR3 region has 14 residues. The CDR3 sequence is CASRASGRENIQYF. The CDR3 DNA follows: TGTGCCAGCAGGGCTAGCGGGAGGGAAAACATTCAGTACTTC.

This chain connects TRBV27 to TRBJ2-3; TRBD2 matches at 9 bases. The length of the CDR3 is 15 residues. The V gene end was trimmed by 5 bases and the J gene end by 1 base; junction bases not matched to a gene: 4. In germline, CDR1 is MNHEY, CDR2 SMNVEV (reference sequence). The CDR3 DNA reads as TGTGCCAGCAGTCGACTAGCGGCCCGCACAGATACGCAGTATTTT. As protein: CASSRLAARTDTQYF.

V gene TRBV19 combines with J gene TRBJ1-5; tentatively, D is TRBD1 (5 bases). V lost 5 bases and J lost 3, with 20 bases in between. The CDR3 is 17 residues long. Germline V gives CDR1 LNHDA, CDR2 SQIVND (reference sequence). CDR3 amino acids: CASSPPRGRGNNQPQHF. CDR3 in DNA: TGTGCCAGTAGTCCTCCTCGAGGTAGGGGAAACAATCAGCCCCAGCATTTT.